These 18 T cell receptor beta chains were all obtained from the same sample, sequenced in a study of CD8 T cells in ankylosing spondylitis. Study-level results: Ankylosing spondylitis blood appeared to be characterized by a TCR beta motif of eight highly homologous variants.

TCRdb recomputed calls from the 5' RACE reads with MiXCR, one row per CDR3 protein. The data hold about 420,000 distinct CDR3 sequences, with 20% to 25% observed a single time. The antigens for these receptors are not known. The specimen sequenced was blood, either unsorted or a sorted T cell fraction (not recorded which). Source of these receptors: a male donor with ankylosing spondylitis.

This sequence joins TRBV28 and TRBJ2-7; D is unresolved. V was trimmed by 5 bases and J by 3 bases, leaving 17 bases between them. The germline V gene encodes CDR1 MDHEN and CDR2 SYDVKM. The CDR3 is 15 amino acids. CDR3 sequence (DNA): TGTGCCAGCAGTCTCCGACAAGCCGCCCTCTACGAGCAGTACTTC. Its protein product is CASSLRQAALYEQYF. Complete variable domain (other parts from reference TRBV28 and TRBJ2-7): DVKVTQSSRYLVKRTGEKVFLECVQDMDHENMFWYRQDPGLGLRLIYFSYDVKMKEKGDIPEGYSVSREKKERFSLILESASTNQTSMYLCASSLRQAALYEQYFGPGTRLTVT.

The chain couples TRBV5-1 to TRBJ2-7, with 8 bases aligning to TRBD2. This CDR3 has 18 amino acids. Trimming removed 4 bases from V and 0 bases from J; junction bases left unmatched: 15. Germline V gene data show CDR1 as SGHRS and CDR2 as YFSETQ. CDR3: CASSPKALAASLSYEQYF. CDR3 nucleotide sequence: TGCGCCAGCAGCCCGAAGGCACTAGCGGCGTCCCTCTCCTACGAGCAGTACTTC.

The genes are TRBV6-5 and TRBJ2-2; the match to TRBD1 covers 10 bases. The junction had 6 bases not matched to a gene; V was cut back by 5 bases and J by 6 bases. This CDR3 contains 15 residues. Germline V gives CDR1 MNHEY, CDR2 SVGAGI. The CDR3 is CASSPRQGASGELFF. CDR3 bases: TGTGCCAGCAGTCCTCGACAGGGGGCTTCCGGGGAGCTGTTTTTT.

The chain has TRBV11-3 and TRBJ2-3, with D perhaps TRBD2 (6 bases). With 5 bases removed from V and 1 base from J, the gap between germline ends came to 16 bases. Germline V gene sequence: CDR1 SGHNT, CDR2 YENEEA. The CDR3 spans 16 residues. The CDR3 loop is CASSLWAGWGTDTQYF. The CDR3 DNA follows: TGTGCCAGCAGCCTATGGGCGGGATGGGGCACAGATACGCAGTATTTT.

V gene TRBV7-6 combines with J gene TRBJ2-5, with D possibly matching TRBD1 (6 bases). This CDR3 is built from 21 residues. Trimming took off 0 bases at V and 5 bases at J, with 31 bases between the two ends. In germline, CDR1 is SGHVS, CDR2 FNYEAQ. The CDR3 sequence: CASSLAGPWATPGVGLETQYF. DNA for the CDR3: TGTGCCAGCAGCTTAGCCGGTCCCTGGGCCACGCCAGGGGTGGGTTTGGAGACCCAGTACTTC.

J is TRBJ2-7 and V is TRBV29-1, with 10 nucleotides matching TRBD1. This CDR3 is built from 15 residues. Germline CDR1 and CDR2: SQVTM and ANQGSEA. With V trimmed by 0 bases and J by 4 bases, 6 bases remained unmatched. The CDR3 is CSVEEGGTGDYEQYF. Written as DNA, the CDR3 is TGCAGCGTTGAAGAGGGCGGGACAGGGGATTACGAGCAGTACTTC.

V gene TRBV10-3 combines with J gene TRBJ2-1, with TRBD2 matching 15 bases. The CDR3 runs 19 residues. CDR1 is ENHRY and CDR2 is SYGVKD in the germline V gene. J was trimmed by 1 base and V by 7 bases; bases with no gene match: 11. CDR3 sequence (DNA): TGTGCCATCAAGCACCTCACCGGGACTAGCGGGAGGTCCTACAATGAGCAGTTCTTC. It is translated as CAIKHLTGTSGRSYNEQFF.

V usage is TRBV28 and J usage is TRBJ2-6; no clear D gene. V lost 3 bases, J lost 0 bases, and 12 bases lay in between. Per the germline V gene, CDR1 is MDHEN and CDR2 is SYDVKM. CDR3 size: 17 residues. The CDR3 coding sequence is TGTGCCAGCAGTTTTTTTCCGGGTAGCTCTGGGGCCAACGTCCTGACTTTC. Translation: CASSFFPGSSGANVLTF.

This chain uses TRBV27 with TRBJ1-5, with a weak D call TRBD1 (6 bases). CDR3 length: 15 amino acids. Germline V gene lookup returns CDR1 MNHEY and CDR2 SMNVEV (reference sequence). V lost 3 bases and J lost 1, with 10 bases in between. For the CDR3, the DNA is TGTGCCAGCAGTTTCAGGGGAGGAAGCAATCAGCCCCAGCATTTT. It specifies CASSFRGGSNQPQHF.

The chain uses TRBV2 and TRBJ2-5; TRBD1 is a possible D gene (6 bases). Germline V gene lookup returns CDR1 SNHLY and CDR2 FYNNEI. Trimming pared 5 bases from V and 2 bases from J, leaving 15 bases between. There are 15 residues in the CDR3. CDR3 nucleotides: TGTGCCAGCAGTCGGAACAGGGCCGGGCAAGAGACCCAGTACTTC. Translation gives CASSRNRAGQETQYF.

The chain uses TRBV6-2 or TRBV6-3 and TRBJ2-3, with TRBD1 identical over 7 bases. The CDR3 extends over 16 amino acids. Germline assignment: CDR1 MNHEY and CDR2 SVGEGT. V trimming: 10 bases; J trimming: 2 bases; junction bases outside the gene matches: 15. CDR3 coding DNA: TGTGCCACCCGAGCCAATGACAGGGCCCTCACAGATACGCAGTATTTT. Its protein is CATRANDRALTDTQYF.

This clonotype has just a few counts. The gene calls are TRBV5-1 and TRBJ2-4, with 10 bases aligning to TRBD1. This CDR3 is built from 15 residues. After removal of 6 bases from V and 3 bases from J, the junction contained 6 bases not matched to a gene. The germline V gene encodes CDR1 SGHRS and CDR2 YFSETQ. The CDR3 nucleotides read TGCGCCAGCAACTCCCGGACAGGGGGCAAAAACATTCAGTACTTC. It specifies CASNSRTGGKNIQYF.

This clonotype was seen only a few times. The V call is TRBV19, the J call TRBJ1-5; maybe TRBD1 (5 bases). V lost 5 bases, J lost 0 bases, and 20 bases lay in between. The CDR3 covers 18 residues. Germline CDR1 is LNHDA and CDR2 is SQIVND (reference sequence). The CDR3 DNA reads TGTGCCAGTAGTCTCTACGCTGGGACGGGATATAGCAATCAGCCCCAGCATTTT. Amino acids: CASSLYAGTGYSNQPQHF.

The rearrangement uses TRBV6-1 and TRBJ1-2, with 7 nucleotides matching TRBD1. Germline V gene lookup returns CDR1 MNHNS and CDR2 SASEGT. The V segment lost 7 bases and the J segment 4 bases; nucleotides outside the gene matches: 15. The CDR3 totals 16 residues. CDR3 sequence: CASTPSVAGGFYGYTF. The CDR3 DNA reads as TGTGCCAGCACCCCGAGCGTGGCAGGGGGTTTCTATGGCTACACCTTC.

This clonotype was counted a few times. This chain joins TRBV4-1 and TRBJ1-2; no reliable D call. The CDR3 has 16 residues. Germline CDR1 MGHRA, CDR2 YSYEKL. The V end lost 0 bases, the J end lost 0 bases, and 11 bases lay between the germline ends. The CDR3 nucleotides read TGCGCCAGCAGCCAAGAACCCGACGGCACTAACTATGGCTACACCTTC. It codes for CASSQEPDGTNYGYTF.

The chain carries TRBV4-2 and TRBJ2-1, with 7 nucleotides matching TRBD2. CDR1 and CDR2 from the germline V gene are LGHNA and YNFKEQ. CDR3 size: 13 residues. V lost 4 bases and J lost 9; bases outside the gene matches: 6. DNA of the CDR3: TGTGCCAGCAGCCTCCAACTAGCGAGTGAGCAGTTCTTC. As protein: CASSLQLASEQFF.

The chain couples TRBV10-3 to TRBJ2-6; perhaps TRBD2 as D (5 bases). Germline assignment: CDR1 ENHRY and CDR2 SYGVKD. The CDR3 runs to 15 residues. The germline V and J ends were trimmed by 7 bases and 0 bases, with 10 bases remaining between them. The CDR3 DNA reads TGTGCCATCAAAACGGGGAGCTCTGGGGCCAACGTCCTGACTTTC. Translation gives CAIKTGSSGANVLTF.

The chain is built from TRBV29-1 and TRBJ2-7; D ambiguous. V was clipped by 3 bases and J by 5 bases, with 11 bases between them. The CDR3 spans 12 residues. Germline V CDR1 and CDR2: SQVTM, ANQGSEA. CDR3 in amino acids: CSVEGLTDEQYF. In nucleotides, the CDR3 is TGCAGCGTTGAGGGTCTTACGGACGAGCAGTACTTC.